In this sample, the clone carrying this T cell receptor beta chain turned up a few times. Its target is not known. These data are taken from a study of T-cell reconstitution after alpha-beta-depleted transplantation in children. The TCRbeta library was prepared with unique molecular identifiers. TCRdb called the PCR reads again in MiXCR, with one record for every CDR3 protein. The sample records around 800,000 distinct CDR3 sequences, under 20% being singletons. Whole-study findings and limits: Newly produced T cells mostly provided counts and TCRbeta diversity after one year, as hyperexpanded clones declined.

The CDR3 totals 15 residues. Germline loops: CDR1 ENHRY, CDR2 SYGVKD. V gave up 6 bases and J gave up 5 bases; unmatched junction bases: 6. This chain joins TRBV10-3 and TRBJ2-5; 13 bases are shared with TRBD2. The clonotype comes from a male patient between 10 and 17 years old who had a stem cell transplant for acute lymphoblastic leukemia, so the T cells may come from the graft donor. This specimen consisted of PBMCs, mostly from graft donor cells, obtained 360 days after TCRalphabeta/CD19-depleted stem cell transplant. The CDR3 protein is CAISSLAGGPETQYF. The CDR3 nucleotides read TGTGCCATCAGCTCACTAGCGGGAGGGCCTGAGACCCAGTACTTC.